What follows describes a single T cell receptor beta chain. What it recognizes is unknown. The data were taken from a study of cytomegalovirus exposure and HLA in healthy donors. This CDR3 comprises 17 residues. Germline lookup yields CDR1 SEHNR and CDR2 FQNEAQ (reference sequence). V dropped 2 bases and J dropped 7 bases, with 20 bases sitting between them. Study-level points and caveats: Indistinguishable V segments such as TRBV6-2 and TRBV6-3 were excluded. Under in vitro conditions, a few CMV-associated chains were confirmed as specific for CMV antigens. The investigators catalogued 180 or so TCR beta chains as cytomegalovirus-associated.

The primer mix had 60 Vbeta and 13 Jbeta primers. Sequencing used immunoSEQ multiplex PCR; TCRdb keeps in-frame clones, though not all of them. The table includes about 190,000 clones, 87% detected once. The chain joins TRBV7-9 to TRBJ1-4, with D perhaps matching TRBD1 (6 bases). The receptor was derived from a man under 40 in good health and CMV-seronegative. Specimen: PBMCs. CDR3 nucleotide sequence: TGTGCCAGCAGCTTAAGGAGCGGGGGCCACGAGGTTGAAAAACTGTTTTTT. Translating gives CASSLRSGGHEVEKLFF. Drawing the rest from reference TRBV7-9 and TRBJ1-4, the complete variable domain is DTGVSQNPRHKITKRGQNVTFRCDPISEHNRLYWYRQTLGQGPEFLTYFQNEAQLEKSRLLSDRFSAERPKGSFSTLEIQRTEQGDSAMYLCASSLRSGGHEVEKLFFGSGTQLSVL.